Each of the 25 T cell receptor beta chains below was sequenced from the same sample in a study of human T cells and chemical hapten exposure (TCRdb year 2021). The time point tag for this specimen amounts to: patch test 1, 2 weeks after DPC sensitization. The sample's treatment or condition, from its label and the paper: therapeutic diphenylcyclopropenone sensitization with weekly scalp DPC. Libraries were prepared through RACE. Sequencing was performed on a NextSeq 500. TCRdb took the public reads, trimmed them with fastp at Q25, ran MiXCR for clone calling and kept in-frame beta chains. Rows merge per CDR3 protein into single entries with the most common DNA and genes. This sample lists under 200,000 distinct CDR3 sequences; around 13% were detected once. Of the sample, about 1.7% falls within the top ten clones. Sequencing was performed on whole blood, taken in connection with sensitization to the hapten diphenylcyclopropenone (DPC). These TCRs come from a woman younger than 45 with alopecia areata. Some clones in this sample may be carry-over from other donors' samples.

This clonotype was found a few times. This chain connects TRBV6-1 to TRBJ1-5; 7 nucleotides match TRBD1. The CDR3 is made up of 15 amino acids. The V gene's germline CDR1 is MNHNS and CDR2 SASEGT. Germline trimming cut 6 bases from V and 6 bases from J; bases unmatched to any gene: 11. The CDR3 reads CASSHTGVVGQPQHF. CDR3 nucleotide sequence: TGTGCCAGCAGCCACACAGGGGTAGTGGGTCAGCCCCAGCATTTT.

A few counts support this clonotype. Here the CDR3 DNA reads TGCAGCGTTGCCAGGGGAGGAAACACCATATATTTT. Translated, it gives CSVARGGNTIYF. The chain has TRBV29-1 and TRBJ1-3; D may be TRBD1 (6 bases). The length of the CDR3 is 12 residues. In germline, CDR1 is SQVTM, CDR2 ANQGSEA. V lost 4 bases and J 4 bases, leaving 8 bases between the germline ends.

The chain joins TRBV7-2 to TRBJ1-1; the match to TRBD1 covers 7 bases. This CDR3 has 14 residues. Germline V CDR1 and CDR2: SGHTA, FQGNSA. J lost 4 bases, V lost 5 bases, and 7 bases had no gene match. CDR3 DNA: TGTGCCAGCAGCCGACAGGGTCAGGGCACTGAAGCTTTCTTT. Translation gives CASSRQGQGTEAFF.

The CDR3 sequence: CASSVLADTQGGNTIYF. CDR3 in DNA: TGTGCCAGCAGCGTATTGGCCGACACTCAAGGGGGAAACACCATATATTTT. The chain carries TRBV9 and TRBJ1-3; D remains unclear. CDR1 SGDLS and CDR2 YYNGEE come from the germline V gene. V lost 1 base, J lost 4 bases, and 18 bases lay in between. The CDR3 is 17 residues long.

This clonotype was recorded many times. The chain links TRBV7-2 to TRBJ2-7; D possibly corresponds to TRBD1 (6 bases). The CDR3 totals 12 residues. Germline-derived CDR1 and CDR2 are SGHTA and FQGNSA. Trimming shortened V by 4 bases and J by 6 bases, and 10 bases separated the two germline ends. The CDR3 sequence: CASSSQGPEQYF. Here the CDR3 DNA reads TGTGCCAGCAGCTCACAGGGACCCGAGCAGTACTTC.

The V call is TRBV18, the J call TRBJ1-2; 8 positions agree with TRBD1. V trimming: 4 bases; J trimming: 3 bases; junction bases outside the gene matches: 1. The germline gives CDR1 KGHSH, CDR2 LQKENI. This CDR3 region has 13 residues. The CDR3 DNA reads TGTGCCAGCTCACAGGGACAGGACTATGGCTACACCTTC. The encoded protein is CASSQGQDYGYTF.

This clonotype came up many times. The chain has TRBV7-9 and TRBJ1-1; possibly TRBD1 for D (6 bases). Germline assignment: CDR1 SEHNR and CDR2 FQNEAQ (reference sequence). Trimming stripped 5 bases from V and 7 bases from J, with 11 bases between. CDR3 size: 12 residues. Here the CDR3 reads CASSLQDSEAFF. CDR3 DNA sequence: TGTGCCAGCAGCCTTCAGGACAGTGAAGCTTTCTTT.

This clonotype was seen more than once but under ten times. The chain is built from TRBV29-1 and TRBJ1-2, with D tentatively TRBD1 (5 bases). Germline CDR1 is SQVTM and CDR2 is ANQGSEA. The CDR3 runs 15 residues. V lost 1 base to trimming and J lost 1 base, with 13 bases between them. CDR3 sequence (DNA): TGCAGCGTTGAAGCAAGGGGAGCCTATAACTATGGCTACACCTTC. Translating gives CSVEARGAYNYGYTF. Combining the CDR3 with reference TRBV29-1 and TRBJ1-2 gives the whole variable domain SAVISQKPSRDICQRGTSLTIQCQVDSQVTMMFWYRQQPGQSLTLIATANQGSEATYESGFVIDKFPISRPNLTFSTLTVSNMSPEDSSIYLCSVEARGAYNYGYTFGSGTRLTVV.

This clonotype was seen at least ten times. The V gene is TRBV5-1, the J gene TRBJ1-6, with D uncertain. This CDR3 region has 17 residues. Germline V gene lookup returns CDR1 SGHRS and CDR2 YFSETQ. V was trimmed by 0 bases and J by 0 bases, leaving 10 bases between them. CDR3 bases: TGCGCCAGCAGCTTGGCTGCCGAGAGCTCCTATAATTCACCCCTCCACTTT. Amino acid sequence: CASSLAAESSYNSPLHF.

In this sample, this clonotype turned up a few times. V gene TRBV18 combines with J gene TRBJ1-1; 7 bases map to TRBD1. CDR3 length: 14 amino acids. With V trimmed by 6 bases and J by 5 bases, 9 bases remained unmatched. Germline CDR1 KGHSH, CDR2 LQKENI. Here the CDR3 DNA reads TGTGCCAGCTCCCTCAGGGACAGTTTAACTGAAGCTTTCTTT. It codes for CASSLRDSLTEAFF.

V is TRBV29-1 and J is TRBJ2-2; D is possibly TRBD2 (6 bases). Germline V gene sequence: CDR1 SQVTM, CDR2 ANQGSEA. The germline V and J ends were trimmed by 2 bases and 4 bases, with 8 bases remaining between them. This CDR3 contains 13 residues. CDR3 region: CSVEQAGTGELFF. The CDR3 nucleotides are TGCAGCGTTGAACAAGCGGGCACCGGGGAGCTGTTTTTT.

This clonotype was observed a handful of times. The chain has TRBV5-1 and TRBJ1-1; D remains ambiguous. V lost 0 bases to trimming and J lost 5 bases, with 8 bases between them. CDR1 is SGHRS and CDR2 is YFSETQ in the germline V gene. The CDR3 has 13 amino acids. CDR3 loop: CASSLAGETEAFF. The CDR3 coding sequence is TGCGCCAGCAGCTTGGCCGGGGAAACTGAAGCTTTCTTT.

In this sample, this clonotype turned up a few times. This chain links TRBV12-3 or TRBV12-4 with TRBJ2-2, with D possibly TRBD2 on 6 matching bases. The CDR3 runs to 16 residues. V was clipped by 2 bases and J by 1 base, with 11 bases between them. The CDR3 coding sequence is TGTGCCAGCAGTTTATCTAGCGCAGGGAACACCGGGGAGCTGTTTTTT. Translated, it gives CASSLSSAGNTGELFF.

J is TRBJ1-5 and V is TRBV5-1; D not resolved. The germline V and J ends were trimmed by 0 bases and 7 bases, with 8 bases remaining between them. The CDR3 runs 13 residues. CDR1 and CDR2 (germline): SGHRS, YFSETQ. The CDR3 bases are TGCGCCAGCAGCTTGGGGGTAGACCAGCCCCAGCATTTT. This codes for CASSLGVDQPQHF.

The chain couples TRBV20-1 to TRBJ1-1; D gene uncertain. Trimming removed 0 bases at V and 14 bases at J, with 19 bases between. From germline, CDR1 is DFQATT and CDR2 SNEGSKA (reference sequence). CDR3 length equals 13 residues. The CDR3 DNA reads TGCAGTGCTAGAGATGAGGTGAGGACCGTCGGCTTCTTT. It yields the protein CSARDEVRTVGFF.

This clonotype was counted only a few times. In DNA form, the CDR3 reads TGTGCCAGCAGTTTTGGCGACAGAGAGACCCAGTACTTC. It is translated as CASSFGDRETQYF. The chain uses TRBV28 and TRBJ2-5, with TRBD1 as a possible D gene (5 bases). V was cut by 3 bases and J by 4 bases, with 9 bases left in between. CDR1 is MDHEN and CDR2 is SYDVKM in the germline V gene. This CDR3 contains 13 residues.

The chain joins TRBV6-5 to TRBJ2-3; no clear D. The CDR3 extends over 13 amino acids. The germline V and J ends were trimmed by 3 bases and 5 bases, with 9 bases remaining between them. Per the germline V gene, CDR1 is MNHEY and CDR2 is SVGAGI. The CDR3 coding sequence is TGTGCCAGCAGTTATCCTGGGGAAGATACGCAGTATTTT. It codes for CASSYPGEDTQYF.

V usage is TRBV5-4 and J usage is TRBJ1-1; D is uncertain. Deletions cut 1 base from V and 0 bases from J, with 13 bases between. Germline CDR1 is SGHNT and CDR2 is YYREEE (reference sequence). CDR3 size: 16 residues. The CDR3 DNA reads TGTGCCAGCAGCTTGCTCACAAGAGGCGTGAACACTGAAGCTTTCTTT. Translation gives CASSLLTRGVNTEAFF.

The chain joins TRBV20-1 to TRBJ2-3; TRBD1 or TRBD2 may be the D gene (5 bases each). Deletions cut 6 bases from V and 0 bases from J, with 13 bases between. The CDR3 covers 14 residues. In germline, CDR1 is DFQATT, CDR2 SNEGSKA (reference sequence). CDR3 amino acids: CSARGQGSTDTQYF. The DNA for the CDR3 is TGCAGTGCCCGAGGGCAGGGAAGCACAGATACGCAGTATTTT.

J is TRBJ2-1 and V is TRBV24-1, with TRBD1 matching over 7 bases. The CDR3 sequence is 14 residues long. V trimming: 8 bases; J trimming: 1 base; junction bases outside the gene matches: 4. Germline loops: CDR1 KGHDR, CDR2 SFDVKD. CDR3 protein: CATNTGDSYNEQFF. CDR3 nucleotide sequence: TGTGCCACCAATACAGGGGATTCCTACAATGAGCAGTTCTTC.

This sequence joins TRBV29-1 and TRBJ2-3; the D gene is possibly TRBD2 (6 bases). The CDR3 length is 13 residues. Germline lookup yields CDR1 SQVTM and CDR2 ANQGSEA. V was clipped by 8 bases and J by 2 bases, with 14 bases between them. As DNA, the CDR3 is TGCAGCTCAACGGGGGTCTCCACAGATACGCAGTATTTT. Encoded protein: CSSTGVSTDTQYF.

The chain carries TRBV7-9 and TRBJ1-4; TRBD1 matches at 9 bases. The CDR3 has 14 residues. V dropped 6 bases and J dropped 10; count of bases not matched to a gene: 9. CDR1 and CDR2 from the germline V gene are SEHNR and FQNEAQ (reference sequence). CDR3 protein: CASRESGQGGKLFF. The DNA of the CDR3 is TGTGCCAGCAGGGAGTCGGGACAGGGAGGAAAACTGTTTTTT.

This clonotype was detected a few times. The chain couples TRBV5-6 to TRBJ1-6, with a weak D call TRBD1 (5 bases). The CDR3 is 13 amino acids. CDR1 and CDR2 from the germline V gene are SGHDT and YYEEEE. V lost 2 bases and J lost 14, with 14 bases in between. DNA for the CDR3: TGTGCCAGCAGCTTAGGGACGAGGGGAACCCTCCACTTT. It specifies CASSLGTRGTLHF.

Many counts were recorded for this clonotype. The J gene is TRBJ1-1, the V gene TRBV7-2, with D uncertain. The CDR3 covers 17 residues. Germline V CDR1 and CDR2: SGHTA, FQGNSA. Trimming stripped 1 base from V and 1 base from J, with 16 bases between. This CDR3 reads CASSLDQASSWNTEAFF. The CDR3 bases are TGTGCCAGCAGCTTAGATCAAGCGAGCTCTTGGAACACTGAAGCTTTCTTT.

This chain joins TRBV7-2 and TRBJ2-3, with 10 nucleotides matching TRBD2. This CDR3 is built from 15 residues. Germline-derived CDR1 and CDR2 are SGHTA and FQGNSA. V lost 5 bases, J lost 5 bases, and 7 bases stayed unmatched. The CDR3 region has the DNA TGTGCCAGCAGCCGAAGCGGGGGGGCCGGAGATACGCAGTATTTT. Amino acids: CASSRSGGAGDTQYF.